This section outlines one T cell receptor (beta chain) sequence together with its context. CDR3 length equals 16 residues. Germline CDR1 is GTSNPN and CDR2 is SVGIG (reference sequence). This sample was taken from a study of cytomegalovirus exposure and HLA in healthy donors. This PCR relied on a set of 60 Vbeta primers and 13 Jbeta primers. TCRdb's table, derived via immunoSEQ multiplex PCR, lists solely in-frame clones and lacks some. The sample holds roughly 250,000 clones, just under 85% seen once. The sequenced material came from PBMCs. This TCR was sampled from a woman aged 40 to 50 in good health and CMV-seropositive. The V and J genes are TRBV30 and TRBJ2-5; TRBD1 matches 10 bases. The J call may be incorrect, as the DNA end agrees better with TRBJ2-7. CDR3 residues: CAWDSPGQGNLDEQYF. The CDR3 nucleotides are TGTGCCTGGGACTCACCGGGACAGGGGAATCTAGACGAGCAGTACTTC.